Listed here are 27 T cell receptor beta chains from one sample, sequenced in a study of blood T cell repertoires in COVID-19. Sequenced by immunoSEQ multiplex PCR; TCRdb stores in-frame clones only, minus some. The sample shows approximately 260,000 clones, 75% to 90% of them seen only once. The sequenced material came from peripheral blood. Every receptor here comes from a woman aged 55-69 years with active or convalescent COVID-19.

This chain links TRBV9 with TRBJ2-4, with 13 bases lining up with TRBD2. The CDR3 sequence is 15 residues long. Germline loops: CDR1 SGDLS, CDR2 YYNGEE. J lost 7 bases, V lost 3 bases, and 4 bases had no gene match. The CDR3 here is CASSGGLAGTNIQYF. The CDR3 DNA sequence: TGTGCCAGCAGCGGGGGACTAGCGGGGACTAACATTCAGTACTTC.

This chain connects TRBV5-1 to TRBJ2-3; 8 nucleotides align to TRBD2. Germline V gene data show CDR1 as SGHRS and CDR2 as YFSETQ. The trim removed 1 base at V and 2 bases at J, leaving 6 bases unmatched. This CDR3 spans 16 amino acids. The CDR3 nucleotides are TGCGCCAGCAGCTTGAGTCTAGCGGGCGACACAGATACGCAGTATTTT. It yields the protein CASSLSLAGDTDTQYF.

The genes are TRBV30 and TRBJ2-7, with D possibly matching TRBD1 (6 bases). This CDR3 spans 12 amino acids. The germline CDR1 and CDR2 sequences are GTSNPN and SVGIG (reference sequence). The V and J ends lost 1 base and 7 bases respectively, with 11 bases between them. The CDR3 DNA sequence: TGTGCCTGGAGTGGACAGGACGTTGAGCAGTACTTC. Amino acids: CAWSGQDVEQYF.

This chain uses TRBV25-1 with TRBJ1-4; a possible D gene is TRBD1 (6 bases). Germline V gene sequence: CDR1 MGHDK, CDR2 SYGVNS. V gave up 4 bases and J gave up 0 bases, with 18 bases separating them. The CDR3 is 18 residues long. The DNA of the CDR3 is TGTGCCAGCAGTGGGGGAGTACAGGGACCTGCAACTAATGAAAAACTGTTTTTT. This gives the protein CASSGGVQGPATNEKLFF.

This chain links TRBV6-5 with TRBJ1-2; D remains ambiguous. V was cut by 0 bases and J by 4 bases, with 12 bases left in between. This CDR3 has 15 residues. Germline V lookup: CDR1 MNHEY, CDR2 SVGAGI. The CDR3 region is CASSYSEGRSYGYTF. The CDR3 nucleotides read TGTGCCAGCAGTTACTCCGAGGGCAGGTCCTATGGCTACACCTTC.

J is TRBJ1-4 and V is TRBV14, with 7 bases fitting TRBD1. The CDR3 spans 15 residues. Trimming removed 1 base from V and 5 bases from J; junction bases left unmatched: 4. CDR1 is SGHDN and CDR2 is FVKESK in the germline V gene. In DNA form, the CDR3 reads TGTGCCAGCAGCCAAGTGACAGGGATAAATGAAAAACTGTTTTTT. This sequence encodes CASSQVTGINEKLFF.

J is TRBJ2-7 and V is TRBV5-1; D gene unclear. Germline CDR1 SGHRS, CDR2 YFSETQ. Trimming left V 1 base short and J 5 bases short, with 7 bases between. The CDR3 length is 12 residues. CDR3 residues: CASSLLLNEQYF. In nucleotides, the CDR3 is TGCGCCAGCAGCTTGCTACTAAACGAGCAGTACTTC.

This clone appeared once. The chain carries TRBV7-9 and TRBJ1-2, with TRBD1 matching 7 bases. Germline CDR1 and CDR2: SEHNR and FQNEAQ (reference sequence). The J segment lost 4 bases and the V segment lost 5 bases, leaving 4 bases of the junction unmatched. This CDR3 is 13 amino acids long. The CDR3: CASSPDRVYGYTF. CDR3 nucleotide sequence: TGTGCCAGCAGCCCCGACAGGGTCTATGGCTACACCTTC. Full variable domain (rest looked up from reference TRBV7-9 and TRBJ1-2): DTGVSQNPRHKITKRGQNVTFRCDPISEHNRLYWYRQTLGQGPEFLTYFQNEAQLEKSRLLSDRFSAERPKGSFSTLEIQRTEQGDSAMYLCASSPDRVYGYTFGSGTRLTVV.

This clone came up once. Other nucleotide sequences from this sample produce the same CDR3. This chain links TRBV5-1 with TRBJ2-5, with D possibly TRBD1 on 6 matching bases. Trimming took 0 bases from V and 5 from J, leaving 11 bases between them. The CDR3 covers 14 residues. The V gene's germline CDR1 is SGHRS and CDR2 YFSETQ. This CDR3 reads CASSLGQGSETQYF. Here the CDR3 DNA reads TGCGCCAGCAGCTTGGGGCAGGGGAGTGAGACCCAGTACTTC.

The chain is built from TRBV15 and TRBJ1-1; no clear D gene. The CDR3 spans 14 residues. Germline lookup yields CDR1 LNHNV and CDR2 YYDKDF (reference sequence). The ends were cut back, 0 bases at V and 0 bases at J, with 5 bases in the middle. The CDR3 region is CATSRDYLNTEAFF. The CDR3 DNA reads TGTGCCACCAGCAGAGATTACTTGAACACTGAAGCTTTCTTT.

Here the CDR3 reads CASSLPRGRGETQYF. As DNA, the CDR3 is TGTGCCAGCAGCTTACCACGGGGCAGGGGAGAGACCCAGTACTTC. The gene calls are TRBV7-9 and TRBJ2-5, with a weak D call TRBD1 (6 bases). This CDR3 has 15 amino acids. Between the trimmed V and J ends, which lost 2 bases and 4 bases, there was a span of 14 bases. CDR1 and CDR2 (germline): SEHNR, FQNEAQ (reference sequence).

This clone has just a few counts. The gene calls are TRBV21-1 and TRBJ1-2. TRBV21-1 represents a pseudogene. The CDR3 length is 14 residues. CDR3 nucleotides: TGTGCCAGCAGCAAAGGGGGGGAGGACTATGGCTACACCTTC. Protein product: CASSKGGEDYGYTF.

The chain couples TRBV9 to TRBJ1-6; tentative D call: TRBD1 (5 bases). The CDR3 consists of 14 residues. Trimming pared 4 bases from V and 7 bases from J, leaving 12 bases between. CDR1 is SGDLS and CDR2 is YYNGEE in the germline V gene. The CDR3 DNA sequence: TGTGCCAGCAGCACACAGGTGGGAAATTCACCCCTCCACTTT. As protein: CASSTQVGNSPLHF. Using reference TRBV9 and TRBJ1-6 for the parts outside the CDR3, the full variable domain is DSGVTQTPKHLITATGQRVTLRCSPRSGDLSVYWYQQSLDQGLQFLIQYYNGEERAKGNILERFSAQQFPDLHSELNLSSLELGDSALYFCASSTQVGNSPLHFGNGTRLTVT.

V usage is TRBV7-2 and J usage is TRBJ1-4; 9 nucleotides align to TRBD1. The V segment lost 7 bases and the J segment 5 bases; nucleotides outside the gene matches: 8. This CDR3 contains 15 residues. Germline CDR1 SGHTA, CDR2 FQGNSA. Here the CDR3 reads CASNQNGQGNEKLFF. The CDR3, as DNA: TGTGCCAGCAACCAAAACGGACAGGGGAATGAAAAACTGTTTTTT.

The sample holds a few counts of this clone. CDR3 loop: CASSIKGQGAGALYEQYF. The CDR3 region has the DNA TGTGCCAGTAGTATTAAGGGACAAGGAGCGGGGGCCCTCTACGAGCAGTACTTC. V usage is TRBV19 and J usage is TRBJ2-7, with 8 bases lining up with TRBD2. Trimming at V came to 3 bases and at J to 3 bases, leaving 16 bases not matched to a gene. The CDR3 has 18 amino acids. Germline loops: CDR1 LNHDA, CDR2 SQIVND (reference sequence).

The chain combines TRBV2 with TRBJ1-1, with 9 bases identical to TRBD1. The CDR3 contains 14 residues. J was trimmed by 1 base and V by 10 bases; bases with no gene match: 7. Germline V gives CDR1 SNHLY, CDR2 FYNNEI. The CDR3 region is CATPGQGQNTEAFF. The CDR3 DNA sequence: TGTGCCACCCCGGGACAGGGACAGAACACTGAAGCTTTCTTT.

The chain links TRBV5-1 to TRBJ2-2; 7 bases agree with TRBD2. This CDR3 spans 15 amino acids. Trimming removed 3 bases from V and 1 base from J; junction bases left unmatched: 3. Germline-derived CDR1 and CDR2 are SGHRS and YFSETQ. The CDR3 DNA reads TGCGCCAGCAGCTCGGGAGGCGTGAACACCGGGGAGCTGTTTTTT. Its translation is CASSSGGVNTGELFF.

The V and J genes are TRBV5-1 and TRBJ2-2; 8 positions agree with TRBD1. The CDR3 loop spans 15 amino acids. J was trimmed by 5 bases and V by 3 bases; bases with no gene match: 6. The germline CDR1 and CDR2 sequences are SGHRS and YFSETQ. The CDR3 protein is CASSSSGQGTGELFF. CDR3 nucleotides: TGCGCCAGCAGCTCTTCTGGACAGGGAACCGGGGAGCTGTTTTTT.

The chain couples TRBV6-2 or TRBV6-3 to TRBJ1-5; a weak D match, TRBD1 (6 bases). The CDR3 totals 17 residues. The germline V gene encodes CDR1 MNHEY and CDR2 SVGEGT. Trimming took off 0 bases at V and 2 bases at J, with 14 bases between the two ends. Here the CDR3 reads CASSYSSGRGGNQPQHF. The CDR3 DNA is TGTGCCAGCAGTTACTCGAGTGGCAGGGGAGGCAATCAGCCCCAGCATTTT.

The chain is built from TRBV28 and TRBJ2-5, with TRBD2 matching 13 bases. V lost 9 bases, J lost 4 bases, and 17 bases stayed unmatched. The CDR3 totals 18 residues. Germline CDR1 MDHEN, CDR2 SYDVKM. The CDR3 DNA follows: TGTGCCAGTAGTACTAGCGGGGGGGCCTTGGTTATCCCAGAGACCCAGTACTTC. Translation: CASSTSGGALVIPETQYF.

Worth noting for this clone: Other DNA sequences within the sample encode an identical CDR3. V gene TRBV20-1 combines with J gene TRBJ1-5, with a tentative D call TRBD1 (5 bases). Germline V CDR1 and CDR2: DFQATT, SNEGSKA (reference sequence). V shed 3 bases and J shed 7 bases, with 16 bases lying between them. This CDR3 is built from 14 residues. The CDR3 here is CSASAGLGGQPQHF. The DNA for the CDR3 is TGCAGTGCTAGTGCAGGGTTGGGAGGGCAGCCCCAGCATTTT.

The CDR3 coding sequence is TGTGCCAGTAGTATAGCCGGGACAGGGGGGGGTCAGCCCCAGCATTTT. This encodes CASSIAGTGGGQPQHF. The chain carries TRBV19 and TRBJ1-5; 11 bases are a match to TRBD1. The CDR3 is made up of 16 amino acids. The V segment lost 1 base and the J segment 6 bases; nucleotides outside the gene matches: 5. Germline V gives CDR1 LNHDA, CDR2 SQIVND (reference sequence).

CDR3 residues: CASSPNRGHFGYTF. In DNA, the CDR3 is TGTGCCAGCAGCCCTAACAGGGGGCATTTTGGCTACACCTTC. The chain joins TRBV7-2 to TRBJ1-2; 9 positions agree with TRBD1. The CDR3 runs to 14 residues. In germline, CDR1 is SGHTA, CDR2 FQGNSA. V lost 5 bases to trimming and J lost 7 bases; unmatched junction nucleotides: 8.

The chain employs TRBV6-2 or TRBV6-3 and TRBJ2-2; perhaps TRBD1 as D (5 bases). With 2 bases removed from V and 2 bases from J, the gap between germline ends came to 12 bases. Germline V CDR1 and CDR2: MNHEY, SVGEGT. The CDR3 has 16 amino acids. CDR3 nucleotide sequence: TGTGCCAGCAGTTACATCGTCAGGGATAACACCGGGGAGCTGTTTTTT. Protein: CASSYIVRDNTGELFF.

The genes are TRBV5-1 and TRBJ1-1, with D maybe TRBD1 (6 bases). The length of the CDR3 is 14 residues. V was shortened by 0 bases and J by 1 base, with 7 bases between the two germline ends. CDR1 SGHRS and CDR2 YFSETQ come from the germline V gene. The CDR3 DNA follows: TGCGCCAGCAGCTTGGGGACAGAGAACACTGAAGCTTTCTTT. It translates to CASSLGTENTEAFF.

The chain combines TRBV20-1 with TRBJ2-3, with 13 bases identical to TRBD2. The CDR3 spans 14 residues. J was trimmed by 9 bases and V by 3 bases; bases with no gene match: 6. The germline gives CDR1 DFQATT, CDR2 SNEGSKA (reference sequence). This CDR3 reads CSASPTSGGATQYF. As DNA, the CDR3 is TGCAGTGCTAGTCCCACTAGCGGGGGGGCGACGCAGTATTTT.

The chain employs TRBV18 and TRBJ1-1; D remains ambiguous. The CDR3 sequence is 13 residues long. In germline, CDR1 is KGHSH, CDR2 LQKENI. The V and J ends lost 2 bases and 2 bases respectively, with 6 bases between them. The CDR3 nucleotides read TGTGCCAGCTCACCAAGGACTAACACTGAAGCTTTCTTT. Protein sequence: CASSPRTNTEAFF.